The rows below give T cell receptor beta chains drawn from one sample of a study of blood T cell repertoires in COVID-19. Assay: immunoSEQ multiplex PCR; the TCRdb copy retains only in-frame clones and omits some. The sample shows some 260,000 clones, around nine tenths of them seen only once. Source material: peripheral blood. These receptors were collected from a woman aged 40 to 55 who had recovered from COVID-19. The CDR3 runs from the conserved cysteine through the conserved F or W. Each record gives: V gene, clone size, D gene, J gene, CDR3 protein, CDR3 DNA. A D gene is named only where the DNA matches it firmly. The size field is filled for only some rows; it gives once, few, many or a size class.

TRBV5-3	.	.	TRBJ2-7	CARSPGVGSSYEQYF	TGTGCCAGAAGCCCAGGGGTCGGTAGCTCCTACGAGCAGTACTTC
TRBV5-4	.	.	TRBJ1-4	CASSLGLQNEKLFF	TGTGCCAGCAGCTTGGGACTGCAAAATGAAAAACTGTTTTTT
TRBV2	many	.	TRBJ2-7	CASRPTGAGSYEQYF	TGTGCCAGCAGGCCTACAGGGGCGGGATCCTACGAGCAGTACTTC
TRBV14	few	.	TRBJ2-6	CASSRLSGANVLTF	TGTGCCAGCAGCCGACTCTCTGGGGCCAACGTCCTGACTTTC
TRBV3-1/TRBV3-2	.	TRBD2	TRBJ2-7	CASSQWGGLGVEQYF	TGTGCCAGCAGCCAGTGGGGGGGATTGGGAGTCGAGCAGTACTTC
TRBV9	.	.	TRBJ2-5	CASSASVGGETQYF	TGTGCCAGCAGCGCCTCTGTGGGGGGAGAGACCCAGTACTTC
TRBV7-2	.	.	TRBJ1-2	CASSPGGTTRIYGYTF	TGTGCCAGCAGCCCCGGGGGGACCACCAGGATCTATGGCTACACCTTC
TRBV30	.	TRBD1	TRBJ1-5	CAWSKDRENQPQHF	TGTGCCTGGAGTAAAGACAGGGAAAATCAGCCCCAGCATTTT
TRBV19	.	.	TRBJ1-2	CASSIGRADYGYTF	TGTGCCAGTAGTATCGGCAGGGCGGACTATGGCTACACCTTC
TRBV18	.	TRBD1	TRBJ1-2	CASSAVSGQGTNYGYTF	TGTGCCAGCTCAGCGGTATCCGGACAGGGGACTAACTATGGCTACACCTTC
TRBV21-1	.	.	TRBJ2-7	CASSTGFRHEQYF	TGTGCCAGCAGCACAGGGTTTCGTCACGAGCAGTACTTC
TRBV30	.	.	TRBJ1-5	CAWSGIGPQHF	TGTGCCTGGAGTGGTATCGGGCCCCAGCATTTT
TRBV4-1	.	.	TRBJ2-5	CASSRVRGQETQYF	TGCGCCAGCAGCCGGGTCAGGGGACAAGAGACCCAGTACTTC
TRBV11-2	.	TRBD2	TRBJ2-1	CASSSGLAGGWFF	TGTGCCAGCAGCTCAGGACTAGCGGGAGGGTGGTTCTTC
TRBV6-2/TRBV6-3	.	TRBD2	TRBJ2-7	CASSYGVAGAYEQYF	TGTGCCAGCAGTTACGGGGTAGCGGGAGCCTACGAGCAGTACTTC
TRBV5-4	.	.	TRBJ2-1	CASRRGAEGIAEQFF	TGTGCCAGCCGTCGGGGGGCTGAGGGGATAGCGGAGCAGTTCTTC
TRBV9	.	.	TRBJ2-5	CASSVATDQETQYF	TGTGCCAGCAGCGTAGCGACAGATCAAGAGACCCAGTACTTC
TRBV10-3	.	.	TRBJ2-3	CAISDGTDTQYF	TGTGCCATCAGTGACGGCACAGATACGCAGTATTTT
TRBV5-1	.	TRBD1	TRBJ2-3	CASGKLGRGQSDTQYF	TGCGCCAGCGGAAAGTTGGGCAGGGGGCAATCAGATACGCAGTATTTT
TRBV27	.	TRBD1	TRBJ1-6	CASSDLRQGFDNSPLHF	TGTGCCAGCAGCGATTTACGACAGGGTTTCGATAATTCACCCCTCCACTTT
TRBV15	.	.	TRBJ2-7	CATSTEKGQDYEQYF	TGTGCCACCAGCACCGAAAAAGGACAAGATTACGAGCAGTACTTC
TRBV10-3	.	.	TRBJ1-2	CAISESGKAGYGYTF	TGTGCCATCAGTGAGTCCGGTAAAGCCGGCTATGGCTACACCTTC
TRBV10-3	.	.	TRBJ1-2	CAITGGLGGYTF	TGTGCCATCACGGGCGGGTTAGGGGGCTACACCTTC
TRBV9	.	.	TRBJ2-4	CASSAEAGIAKNIQYF	TGTGCCAGCAGCGCCGAGGCGGGGATAGCCAAAAACATTCAGTACTTC
TRBV5-5	.	.	TRBJ2-5	CASSLDGGWQETQYF	TGTGCCAGCAGCTTGGATGGGGGGTGGCAAGAGACCCAGTACTTC
TRBV6-6	.	TRBD2	TRBJ2-7	CASSRLAGTYEQYF	TGTGCCAGCAGCCGACTAGCAGGAACATACGAGCAGTACTTC
TRBV19	once	.	TRBJ2-1	CASTKERGTYNEQFF	TGTGCCAGTACGAAAGAAAGGGGAACCTACAATGAGCAGTTCTTC
TRBV7-9	once	.	TRBJ2-5	CASSSSDRGYQETQYF	TGTGCCAGCAGCTCTTCGGACAGAGGGTACCAAGAGACCCAGTACTTC
TRBV11-3	.	.	TRBJ2-7	CASSLDPRRVGYEQYF	TGTGCCAGCAGCTTAGATCCTCGGAGGGTGGGCTACGAGCAGTACTTC
TRBV24-1	once	.	TRBJ1-5	CATSGGGAGQPQHF	TGTGCCACCAGTGGGGGCGGGGCCGGACAGCCCCAGCATTTT
TRBV7-8	few	.	TRBJ2-7	CASSLATGPSSYEQYF	TGTGCCAGCAGCTTAGCCACAGGGCCCTCCTCCTACGAGCAGTACTTC
TRBV19	.	.	TRBJ1-1	CASSQLYGNTEAFF	TGTGCCAGTAGTCAACTGTATGGGAACACTGAAGCTTTCTTT
TRBV29-1	.	TRBD1	TRBJ1-2	CSVVLGTGYQYGYTF	TGCAGCGTTGTCCTTGGGACAGGGTACCAGTATGGCTACACCTTC
TRBV5-1	.	TRBD1	TRBJ2-5	CASSQTGQETQYF	TGCGCCAGCAGCCAGACAGGGCAAGAGACCCAGTACTTC
TRBV7-3	.	TRBD2	TRBJ2-5	CASSPRGGKETQYF	TGTGCCAGCAGCCCTAGGGGAGGGAAGGAGACCCAGTACTTC
TRBV19	.	.	TRBJ2-1	CASRGNRENEQFF	TGTGCCAGTAGAGGGAACAGGGAGAATGAGCAGTTCTTC
TRBV9	.	.	TRBJ2-7	CASSAGGGGGYEQYF	TGTGCCAGCAGCGCTGGTGGGGGAGGAGGCTACGAGCAGTACTTC
TRBV2	.	TRBD2	TRBJ2-7	CASGPGTSGYEQYF	TGTGCCAGCGGACCCGGGACTAGCGGATACGAGCAGTACTTC
TRBV5-4	.	.	TRBJ2-3	CASSRTPTDTQYF	TGTGCCAGCAGCCGCACACCCACAGATACGCAGTATTTT
TRBV7-9	.	.	TRBJ2-7	CASSPPGLEQYF	TGTGCCAGCAGCCCCCCGGGTCTCGAGCAGTACTTC
TRBV6-6	.	.	TRBJ2-7	CASSRGNYEQYF	TGTGCCAGCAGCAGGGGCAACTACGAGCAGTACTTC
TRBV7-2	.	.	TRBJ2-3	CASSFSPEGTQYF	TGTGCCAGCAGCTTCAGCCCGGAGGGTACGCAGTATTTT
TRBV7-2	.	TRBD2	TRBJ2-3	CASSRFGSGGLTDTQYF	TGTGCCAGCAGCCGCTTCGGGTCGGGGGGACTCACAGATACGCAGTATTTT
TRBV5-5	.	.	TRBJ2-5	CASSPKTGGALSETQYF	TGTGCCAGCAGCCCGAAGACGGGGGGCGCTTTGTCGGAGACCCAGTACTTC
TRBV29-1	.	.	TRBJ1-2	CSVEDWVAADQNYGYTF	TGCAGCGTTGAAGATTGGGTGGCGGCAGACCAAAACTATGGCTACACCTTC
TRBV19	once	TRBD1	TRBJ2-5	CASSNRGQGETQYF	TGTGCCAGTAGTAATAGGGGGCAGGGAGAGACCCAGTACTTC
TRBV5-5	.	.	TRBJ1-6	CASSSGPNSPLHF	TGTGCCAGCAGCTCAGGCCCTAATTCACCCCTCCACTTT
TRBV7-6	.	.	TRBJ2-7	CASSFGGDSSYEQYF	TGTGCCAGCAGCTTTGGCGGGGACAGCTCCTACGAGCAGTACTTC
TRBV7-2	.	.	TRBJ1-3	CASSLEQGNTIYF	TGTGCCAGCAGCTTAGAACAGGGAAACACCATATATTTT